This T cell receptor beta chain appears in the sequencing data of a study of cytomegalovirus exposure and HLA in healthy donors. About the research overall: Out of about 410 genotyped donors, approximately 84% belonged to the Caucasian-associated ancestry cluster.

V shed 7 bases, J shed 5 bases, and the junction held 6 bases outside the gene matches. The germline gives CDR1 LNHDA, CDR2 SQIVND (reference sequence). The CDR3 totals 13 residues. The PCR had 60 Vbeta and 13 Jbeta primers. The repertoire was sequenced with immunoSEQ multiplex PCR; TCRdb's copy has only in-frame clones and lacks some. Counted here are around 150,000 clones, just under 80% occurring once; the ten biggest clones make up over 1%. General study results and limits: Altogether, 164 TCR beta chains were recorded as cytomegalovirus-associated. A later analysis showed HLA-associated TCR beta chains outstripping equally common others in clonal expansion.

At sampling all donors were nominally healthy, likely with unrecorded immune exposures. For this clone: Antigen: not known.

Sequences were obtained from PBMCs. This clonotype was sampled from a woman aged 45 to 65 in good health and CMV-seronegative. This chain joins TRBV19 and TRBJ2-5; TRBD2 matches 8 bases. CDR3 region: CASTHSGIETQYF. CDR3 nucleotide sequence: TGTGCCAGTACTCATAGCGGGATCGAGACCCAGTACTTC.